This T cell receptor beta chain is drawn from a study of intratumoral heterogeneity in liver cancer. Background for the entire study: In the full roughly 15-patient cohort, the median age was around 69 years and the majority of patients were male. To examine intratumor heterogeneity, the study integrated RNA-seq, DNA sequencing, TCR-seq and SNP array data obtained from multiple regions of hepatocellular carcinoma specimens. The full cohort included 65 to 75 multiregional samples from about 14 HCC patients, consisting of roughly 50 tumoral regions and 20 adjacent nontumoral regions. The research as a whole found: Limitations acknowledged by the authors included a relatively low number of patients and under-sampled representation of tumor-infiltrating lymphocytes. Within each of the two sequenced patients, overall T cell clonality showed no significant difference between tumor regions. TCR sequencing was reported to confirm the RNA-seq-based estimates of regional differences in tumor-infiltrating lymphocyte burden. Tumor region a in each sequenced patient had significantly more unique T-cell clonal expansions than region b.

The immunoSEQ assay was used to sequence TCR beta chain CDR3 regions from genomic DNA. Rearranged VDJ segments were amplified with primers annealing to V and J segments. In the paper's pipeline: The ImmunoSeq Analyzer software was used to compute clonality and richness metrics. Differentially abundant clones between regions were identified using Fisher's exact test plus a beta-binomial method for added stringency. TCRdb carries this immuneACCESS record with in-frame sequences only. Its versions omit some clonotypes, under half of them owing to an unresolved V gene in the studies checked, with the rest unexplained. V, J and clone size derive from that table, while D and trimming were established from the DNA sequence. This sample has approximately 3,600 clones in its table, and about 47% of those were observed once. The top ten hold about 25% of the sample. The sample holds a few counts of this clone. Its antigen remains undetermined. No clone much larger than this one lies a single base away; base qualities are absent.

Samples with the label H were taken from distinct, geographically separated regions of the hepatocellular carcinoma nodule. Every patient had early-stage hepatocellular carcinoma and went to surgical resection without receiving any prior therapy. No macroscopic evidence of necrosis or hemorrhage was present in the sampled areas. Multiple regions from two patients were subjected to TCR sequencing (ImmunoSeq). Frozen tissue samples from resection were taken at least 1 cm away from one another. The DNeasy blood and tissue kit was used to extract genomic DNA from bulk tissue. The receptor was derived from a man aged 70-80 years with hepatocellular carcinoma. This specimen was tumor tissue, taken before any cancer treatment.

The CDR3 protein: CASSLTGLTNTEAFF. The nucleotide sequence is given as TGTGCCAGCAGTTTGACGGGACTTACGAACACTGAAGCTTTCTTT. The chain couples TRBV6-5 to TRBJ1-1; TRBD1 is possibly the D segment (5 matching bases). CDR1 and CDR2, looked up from the germline V gene, are MNHEY and SVGAGI. V lost 4 bases and J lost 1 base; the stretch between them is 13 bases long. Inclusive of the bounding cysteine and phenylalanine, the CDR3 is 15 residues long. Solely the CDR3 DNA is kept, with 45 bases framed from the first base.